These T cell receptor beta chains were read from a single sample in a study of shared clonotypes between healthy human individuals. The method was immunoSEQ multiplex PCR; TCRdb's version includes in-frame clones alone and lacks a portion of them. The sample consists of some 1 million clones, 70% to 80% of them appearing once. Source material: memory CD4+ T cells sorted from blood. The receptors derive from a man younger than 35 in good health. Each CDR3 is given with its conserved first and last residue. The D gene is left open where the match is weak. Some rows mark clone size as missing; the rest say once, few, many or name a class of expanded clone.

size,D,J,V,CDR3,DNA
once,TRBD1,TRBJ1-4,TRBV28,CASSPQGQGKEKLFF,TGTGCCAGCAGCCCCCAGGGACAGGGAAAAGAAAAACTGTTTTTT
.,TRBD1,TRBJ2-2,TRBV11-2,CASSQGQGSGELFF,TGTGCCAGCAGCCAGGGACAGGGGTCCGGGGAGCTGTTTTTT
few,TRBD1,TRBJ2-5,TRBV7-2,CASSLEDRVGSSYQTQYF,TGTGCCAGCAGCTTAGAGGACAGGGTAGGGAGTTCCTACCAGACCCAGTACTTC
.,TRBD2,TRBJ2-1,TRBV2,CASSVGLAGNEQFF,TGTGCCAGCAGTGTAGGACTAGCTGGGAATGAGCAGTTCTTC
.,.,TRBJ2-7,TRBV2,CASSTGQVFYEQYF,TGTGCCAGCAGTACAGGGCAAGTGTTCTACGAGCAGTACTTC
few,TRBD1,TRBJ2-2,TRBV10-1,CASSAGQGGTGELFF,TGCGCCAGCAGTGCGGGACAGGGAGGCACCGGGGAGCTGTTTTTT
.,.,TRBJ2-3,TRBV29-1,CSAGSITPDTQYF,TGCAGCGCCGGGAGCATCACCCCAGATACGCAGTATTTT
.,.,TRBJ1-2,TRBV7-3,CASSLRISGGSF,TGTGCCAGCAGCCTACGCATCAGCGGGGGGTCCTTC
once,TRBD2,TRBJ2-1,TRBV5-6,CASRYLAGGPRDEQFF,TGTGCCAGCCGATATCTAGCGGGAGGGCCTAGGGATGAGCAGTTCTTC
.,TRBD1,TRBJ2-1,TRBV10-3,CAIRRQGDEQFF,TGTGCCATCAGAAGACAGGGCGATGAGCAGTTCTTC
.,TRBD1,TRBJ2-1,TRBV9,CASSGTGGGINEQFF,TGTGCCAGCAGCGGAACAGGGGGTGGGATCAATGAGCAGTTCTTC
.,.,TRBJ1-1,TRBV6-6,CASSYPGGHGEAFF,TGTGCCAGCAGTTACCCCGGGGGACACGGTGAAGCTTTCTTT
.,.,TRBJ1-5,TRBV7-9,CASSPGRDQPQHF,TGTGCCAGCAGCCCCGGGAGGGACCAGCCCCAGCATTTT
.,TRBD2,TRBJ2-3,TRBV28,CASSPAGGPNTQYF,TGTGCCAGCAGCCCAGCGGGGGGGCCCAATACGCAGTATTTT
few,.,TRBJ2-7,TRBV6-5,CASRREGAGEQYF,TGTGCCAGCAGGAGGGAGGGGGCAGGCGAGCAGTACTTC
many,.,TRBJ2-2,TRBV12-5,CASGRDRNTGELFF,TGTGCTAGTGGCCGCGACAGAAACACCGGGGAGCTGTTTTTT
.,.,TRBJ2-1,TRBV18,CASSPLPAGTYNEQFF,TGTGCCAGCTCACCACTCCCGGCCGGGACTTACAATGAGCAGTTCTTC
few,.,TRBJ2-3,TRBV30,CAWSGWAAASTDTQYF,TGTGCCTGGAGTGGGTGGGCGGCCGCCTCGACAGATACGCAGTATTTT
.,.,TRBJ2-7,TRBV10-3,CAISALGVTGISYEQYF,TGTGCCATCAGTGCCTTGGGCGTAACAGGGATATCTTACGAGCAGTACTTC
.,TRBD1,TRBJ1-4,TRBV30,CALSTSQGWNEKLFF,TGTGCCTTGAGTACCTCACAGGGGTGGAATGAAAAACTGTTTTTT
.,.,TRBJ2-3,TRBV10-3,CAISAGGSTDTQYF,TGTGCCATCAGTGCCGGGGGTAGCACAGATACGCAGTATTTT
.,TRBD2,TRBJ2-1,TRBV4-1,CASSQLAGFLSYNEQFF,TGCGCCAGCAGCCAATTAGCGGGTTTTCTCTCCTACAATGAGCAGTTCTTC
.,.,TRBJ1-2,TRBV28,CASSFRRAYGYTF,TGTGCCAGCAGTTTCCGCAGGGCCTATGGCTACACCTTC
few,.,TRBJ1-6,TRBV6-1,CASSPGPYNSPLHF,TGTGCCAGCAGCCCAGGACCTTATAATTCACCCCTCCACTTT
few,.,TRBJ1-2,TRBV5-6,CASSLSGVNGYTF,TGTGCCAGCAGCTTATCAGGGGTGAATGGCTACACCTTC
.,TRBD2,TRBJ2-5,TRBV4-1,CASSQDRSGAGGPRETQYF,TGCGCCAGCAGCCAAGATCGGTCCGGAGCGGGGGGCCCCAGGGAGACCCAGTACTTC
once,.,TRBJ2-5,TRBV29-1,CSVVKGGETQYF,TGCAGCGTTGTTAAGGGGGGAGAGACCCAGTACTTC
.,.,TRBJ2-7,TRBV5-4,CASSPQGGAYYEQYF,TGTGCCAGCAGCCCTCAGGGGGGGGCTTACTACGAGCAGTACTTC
few,.,TRBJ1-1,TRBV10-2,CASSEQGSTEAFF,TGCGCCAGCAGTGAACAGGGATCCACTGAAGCTTTCTTT
.,.,TRBJ1-1,TRBV9,CASSVGGELKTEAFF,TGTGCCAGCAGCGTAGGTGGAGAATTAAAGACTGAAGCTTTCTTT
.,.,TRBJ2-5,TRBV5-1,CASSLPPGTDSTKATQYF,TGCGCCAGCAGCTTGCCCCCCGGGACGGACAGTACCAAAGCGACCCAGTACTTC
.,.,TRBJ2-1,TRBV7-2,CASSSEQGLNEQFF,TGTGCCAGCAGCTCCGAACAGGGTCTCAATGAGCAGTTCTTC
.,.,TRBJ1-6,TRBV10-1,CARTEGNSPLHF,TGCGCCAGGACGGAGGGAAATTCACCCCTCCACTTT
.,.,TRBJ2-3,TRBV7-2,CASSLEARSTDTQYF,TGTGCCAGCAGCTTAGAGGCCAGGAGCACAGATACGCAGTATTTT
.,TRBD2,TRBJ2-1,TRBV5-1,CASTRTSGSLSNEQFF,TGCGCCAGCACAAGGACTAGCGGGAGCTTGTCCAATGAGCAGTTCTTC
many,.,TRBJ1-2,TRBV28,CASSLGVTYGYTF,TGTGCCAGCAGTTTAGGAGTGACCTATGGCTACACCTTC
few,.,TRBJ2-2,TRBV14,CASSQRAGVNTGELFF,TGTGCCAGCAGCCAACGGGCAGGCGTGAACACCGGGGAGCTGTTTTTT
many,TRBD1,TRBJ2-7,TRBV7-9,CASSSLGTVYEQYF,TGTGCCAGCAGCTCGCTAGGGACAGTCTACGAGCAGTACTTC
.,TRBD1,TRBJ2-6,TRBV5-4,CASSPGTGEGGGANVLTF,TGTGCCAGCAGCCCCGGGACAGGGGAAGGAGGTGGGGCCAACGTCCTGACTTTC
.,TRBD2,TRBJ2-7,TRBV5-5,CASSLADRAGGAYEQYF,TGTGCCAGCAGCTTGGCAGATCGAGCGGGAGGGGCCTACGAGCAGTACTTC
.,.,TRBJ1-2,TRBV4-2,CASSQEQAGSNYGYTF,TGTGCCAGCAGCCAAGAGCAGGCGGGATCTAACTATGGCTACACCTTC
.,.,TRBJ2-2,TRBV20-1,CSARDTGELFF,TGCAGTGCTAGAGACACCGGGGAGCTGTTTTTT
.,TRBD2,TRBJ2-3,TRBV7-9,CASSSRTSGTSTDTQYF,TGTGCCAGCAGCTCGCGGACTAGCGGGACTAGCACAGATACGCAGTATTTT
.,.,TRBJ2-7,TRBV11-2,CASRYMDSSSYEQYF,TGTGCCAGCAGATATATGGACAGCAGCTCCTACGAGCAGTACTTC
.,.,TRBJ2-7,TRBV27,CASSSPGRTAEQYF,TGTGCCAGCAGTTCTCCGGGCCGTACAGCCGAGCAGTACTTC
.,.,TRBJ1-1,TRBV28,CASSLTPNTEAFF,TGTGCCAGCAGTTTGACACCGAACACTGAAGCTTTCTTT
.,TRBD2,TRBJ2-2,TRBV5-6,CASSFFRGAGELFF,TGTGCCAGCAGCTTTTTCCGGGGGGCCGGGGAGCTGTTTTTT
few,.,TRBJ1-5,TRBV6-5,CASSTLGIHNQPQHF,TGTGCCAGCAGTACATTGGGGATCCACAATCAGCCCCAGCATTTT
.,TRBD1,TRBJ1-2,TRBV18,CASSPWTGAFANYGYTF,TGTGCCAGCTCACCTTGGACAGGGGCCTTTGCTAACTATGGCTACACCTTC
.,.,TRBJ2-7,TRBV5-1,CASSLRGGGSYEQYF,TGCGCCAGCAGCTTACGGGGCGGCGGCAGCTACGAGCAGTACTTC
.,.,TRBJ2-7,TRBV11-2,CASSLGGASYEQYF,TGTGCCAGCAGCTTAGGGGGGGCCTCCTACGAGCAGTACTTC
.,TRBD1,TRBJ2-2,TRBV11-3,CASSLTGQGNTGELFF,TGTGCCAGCAGTCTTACGGGACAGGGGAACACCGGGGAGCTGTTTTTT
.,.,TRBJ1-6,TRBV2,CASSPGASSPLHF,TGTGCCAGCTCGCCAGGGGCTAGCTCACCCCTCCACTTT
.,.,TRBJ2-7,TRBV5-1,CASSTTPAYEQYF,TGCGCCAGCAGCACGACACCCGCCTACGAGCAGTACTTC
few,.,TRBJ1-2,TRBV9,CASSVGVEGWRGYTF,TGTGCCAGCAGCGTAGGGGTTGAAGGTTGGAGGGGCTACACCTTC
few,TRBD1,TRBJ2-6,TRBV7-8,CASSPLHRAGQVASGANVLTF,TGTGCCAGCAGCCCGCTTCATAGGGCTGGACAGGTTGCCTCTGGGGCCAACGTCCTGACTTTC